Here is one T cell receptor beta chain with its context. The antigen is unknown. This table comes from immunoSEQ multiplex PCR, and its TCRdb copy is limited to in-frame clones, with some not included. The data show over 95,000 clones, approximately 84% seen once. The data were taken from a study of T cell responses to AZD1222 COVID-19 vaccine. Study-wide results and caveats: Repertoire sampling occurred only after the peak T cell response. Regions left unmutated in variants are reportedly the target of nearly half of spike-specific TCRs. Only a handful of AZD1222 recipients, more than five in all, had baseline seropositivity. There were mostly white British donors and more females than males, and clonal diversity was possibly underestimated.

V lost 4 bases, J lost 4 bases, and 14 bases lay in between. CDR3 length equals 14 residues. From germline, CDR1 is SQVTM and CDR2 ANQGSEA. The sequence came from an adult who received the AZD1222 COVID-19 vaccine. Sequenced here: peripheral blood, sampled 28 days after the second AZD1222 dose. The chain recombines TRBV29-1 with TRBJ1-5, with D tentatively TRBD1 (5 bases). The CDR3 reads CSVVGQGENQPQHF. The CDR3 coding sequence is TGCAGCGTTGTGGGCCAGGGAGAGAATCAGCCCCAGCATTTT.